The 21 T cell receptor beta chains reported below all come from one sample, sequenced in a study of PD-L1 blockade in urothelial cancer. The time point denotes: peripheral blood 6 weeks after treatment start. TCRdb's copy holds only in-frame clones and misses some; the assay was immunoSEQ multiplex PCR. The top ten hold about a quarter of the sample, which has tens of thousands of clones, 75% to 90% seen once. The sequencing used PBMCs, collected around atezolizumab (anti-PD-L1) treatment. These receptors were taken from a man in his 60s with urothelial cancer.

CDR3 residues: CASSPGDRGSKETQYF. CDR3 coding DNA: TGTGCCAGTAGTCCAGGGGACAGGGGAAGTAAAGAGACCCAGTACTTC. This chain links TRBV19 with TRBJ2-5, with TRBD1 matching 10 bases. Germline CDR1 is LNHDA and CDR2 is SQIVND (reference sequence). The junction had 9 bases not matched to a gene; V was cut back by 5 bases and J by 3 bases. The length of the CDR3 is 16 residues.

The CDR3 DNA reads as TGTGCCAGCAGCTGGGACAGGCCGTACGAGCAGTACTTC. Its protein is CASSWDRPYEQYF. The chain combines TRBV7-2 with TRBJ2-7; 8 positions match TRBD1. CDR3 length: 13 residues. Trimming took 4 bases from V and 4 from J; bases not matched to a gene: 3. Germline CDR1 SGHTA, CDR2 FQGNSA.

This sequence joins TRBV5-6 and TRBJ1-3, with TRBD1 identical over 7 bases. This CDR3 has 16 amino acids. Trimming took 1 base from V and 4 from J; bases not matched to a gene: 8. The V gene's germline CDR1 is SGHDT and CDR2 YYEEEE. Here the CDR3 reads CASSLNRGEYGNTIYF. The CDR3, as DNA: TGTGCCAGCAGCTTGAACAGGGGCGAATACGGAAACACCATATATTTT.

This clone came up once. V gene TRBV5-6 combines with J gene TRBJ1-2, with 9 bases lining up with TRBD1. CDR3 length: 16 residues. The germline gives CDR1 SGHDT, CDR2 YYEEEE. The trim removed 4 bases at V and 7 bases at J, leaving 14 bases unmatched. The CDR3 DNA reads as TGTGCCAGCAGCCTAAACCTTCACACAGGGGGCGTTGGCTACACCTTC. As protein: CASSLNLHTGGVGYTF.

In its sample, this clone was seen once. The V gene is TRBV30, the J gene TRBJ2-1, with no clear D. Trimming shortened V by 2 bases and J by 0 bases, and 5 bases separated the two germline ends. Per germline, CDR1 GTSNPN and CDR2 SVGIG (reference sequence). This CDR3 has 13 residues. CDR3 in DNA: TGTGCCTGGAGTCCTAGCTCCTACAATGAGCAGTTCTTC. Translating it yields CAWSPSSYNEQFF.

This clone has just one count. The V and J genes are TRBV30 and TRBJ2-4; TRBD2 matches 7 bases. The CDR3 totals 16 residues. CDR1 GTSNPN and CDR2 SVGIG come from the germline V gene (reference sequence). The trim removed 0 bases at V and 0 bases at J, leaving 5 bases unmatched. CDR3 coding DNA: TGTGCCTGGAGTGTACAAGCGGGGCTAGCCAAAAACATTCAGTACTTC. This gives the protein CAWSVQAGLAKNIQYF.

The sample holds one count of this clone. This chain links TRBV10-3 with TRBJ2-1; the D gene is possibly TRBD1 (6 bases). Germline CDR1 and CDR2: ENHRY and SYGVKD. The germline V and J ends were trimmed by 2 bases and 5 bases, with 13 bases remaining between them. The CDR3 is 15 residues long. The CDR3 DNA reads TGTGCCATCAGTGAGGCCCAGGGGATAAACAATGAGCAGTTCTTC. It codes for CAISEAQGINNEQFF.

This chain links TRBV2 with TRBJ2-6; 14 bases map to TRBD2. Germline trimming cut 5 bases from V and 2 bases from J; bases unmatched to any gene: 2. The CDR3 loop spans 17 amino acids. Per germline, CDR1 SNHLY and CDR2 FYNNEI. CDR3 coding DNA: TGTGCCAGCAGTCGACTAGCGGGGGGGCCTGGGGCCAACGTCCTGACTTTC. Protein product: CASSRLAGGPGANVLTF.

This clone was detected once. CDR3 protein: CASSSPGQRYEQYF. The CDR3 DNA follows: TGCGCCAGCAGCTCTCCGGGACAACGATACGAGCAGTACTTC. This chain joins TRBV5-1 and TRBJ2-7; D is possibly TRBD1 (6 bases). The CDR3 consists of 14 residues. V dropped 3 bases and J dropped 4 bases, with 14 bases sitting between them. Germline V gene data show CDR1 as SGHRS and CDR2 as YFSETQ.

The chain couples TRBV30 to TRBJ2-5, with TRBD2 as a possible D gene (6 bases). V lost 5 bases, J lost 5 bases, and 18 bases lay in between. Germline loops: CDR1 GTSNPN, CDR2 SVGIG (reference sequence). This CDR3 region has 14 residues. CDR3: CAWGGLNSMETQYF. In DNA, the CDR3 is TGTGCCTGGGGAGGGCTGAATTCGATGGAGACCCAGTACTTC.

This clone was picked up a small number of times. The chain couples TRBV4-2 to TRBJ1-1; a weak D match, TRBD1 (5 bases). CDR1 LGHNA and CDR2 YNFKEQ come from the germline V gene. CDR3 size: 16 residues. Trimming cost V 4 bases and J 2 bases, with 17 bases left between them. DNA for the CDR3: TGTGCCAGCAGCCGCTTAATCGGACAAACTAACACTGAAGCTTTCTTT. Protein: CASSRLIGQTNTEAFF.

This sequence joins TRBV5-6 and TRBJ2-6; D is perhaps TRBD1 (5 bases). The V end was cut by 2 bases, the J end by 5 bases, with 14 bases between. This CDR3 is built from 16 residues. CDR1 and CDR2 from the germline V gene are SGHDT and YYEEEE. The CDR3 DNA is TGTGCCAGCAGCTTTGGGGCTTCGGTCTGGGCCAACGTCCTGACTTTC. Protein sequence: CASSFGASVWANVLTF.

The genes are TRBV25-1 and TRBJ2-5; D is uncertain. The germline CDR1 and CDR2 sequences are MGHDK and SYGVNS. The CDR3 length is 16 residues. The V gene lost 1 base and the J gene lost 0 bases, with 12 bases spanning the gap. CDR3 protein: CASSELGRQDQETQYF. CDR3 bases: TGTGCCAGCAGTGAATTGGGCAGACAAGACCAAGAGACCCAGTACTTC.

V gene TRBV6-5 combines with J gene TRBJ2-7; D call uncertain. V lost 4 bases, J lost 7 bases, and 20 bases lay in between. Looked up from germline, CDR1 is MNHEY and CDR2 is SVGAGI. The CDR3 runs to 15 residues. The CDR3 region has the DNA TGTGCCAGCAGTTCCTCGTTTCCTAGTCCCCCTGAGCAGTACTTC. Translation gives CASSSSFPSPPEQYF.

This chain joins TRBV11-2 and TRBJ1-1; TRBD1 matches 9 bases. With V trimmed by 3 bases and J by 2 bases, 1 base remained unmatched. The CDR3 has 14 residues. The germline CDR1 and CDR2 sequences are SGHAT and FQNNGV. In DNA form, the CDR3 reads TGTGCCAGCAGCTTGGGACAGGGAAACACTGAAGCTTTCTTT. Translating it yields CASSLGQGNTEAFF.

This clone was recorded once. This chain links TRBV7-9 with TRBJ1-2; a weak D match, TRBD1 (5 bases). This CDR3 region has 14 residues. The V and J ends lost 4 bases and 9 bases respectively, with 18 bases between them. CDR1 SEHNR and CDR2 FQNEAQ come from the germline V gene (reference sequence). CDR3 loop: CASSSPGGGDSYTF. The CDR3 coding sequence is TGTGCCAGCAGCTCCCCGGGGGGGGGAGATAGCTACACCTTC.

V is TRBV19 and J is TRBJ1-3, with TRBD1 matching over 10 bases. Germline V gene sequence: CDR1 LNHDA, CDR2 SQIVND (reference sequence). V was pared by 4 bases and J by 2 bases, with 2 bases of the junction left unmatched. CDR3 length equals 15 residues. The CDR3 bases are TGTGCCAGTAGTAAGGGGACAGGGGCTGGAAACACCATATATTTT. It translates to CASSKGTGAGNTIYF.

This clone was counted only a few times. This chain links TRBV20-1 with TRBJ1-1; D call uncertain. V dropped 6 bases and J dropped 11 bases, with 16 bases sitting between them. Germline V gene sequence: CDR1 DFQATT, CDR2 SNEGSKA (reference sequence). The CDR3 loop spans 11 amino acids. The CDR3 protein is CSASSGKAAFF. The CDR3 DNA reads TGCAGTGCGTCTTCCGGGAAAGCGGCTTTCTTT.

About this clone: At one end, the junction sequence differs from germline, possibly due to a read error. The rearrangement links TRBV5-6 to TRBJ2-7, with unresolved D. There are 12 residues in the CDR3. Germline V lookup: CDR1 SGHDT, CDR2 YYEEEE. CDR3 loop: CASSLASGTAHF. CDR3 in DNA: TGTGCCAGCAGCTTGGCGTCAGGCACTGCGCATTTC. The whole variable domain, remainder taken from reference TRBV5-6 and TRBJ2-7, is DAGVTQSPTHLIKTRGQQVTLRCSPKSGHDTVSWYQQALGQGPQFIFQYYEEEERQRGNFPDRFSGHQFPNYSSELNVNALLLGDSALYLCASSLASGTAHFGPGTRLTVT.

The rearrangement uses TRBV6-6 and TRBJ1-2; 10 bases line up with TRBD1. The germline V gene has CDR1 MNHNY and CDR2 SVGAGI (reference sequence). Losses at the gene ends were 8 bases for V and 5 bases for J; bases not matched to a gene: 5. The CDR3 sequence is 13 residues long. CDR3 amino acids: CASRDRGQYGYTF. CDR3 DNA sequence: TGTGCCAGCCGGGACAGGGGACAATATGGCTACACCTTC.

This chain connects TRBV5-4 to TRBJ1-2; the D gene is possibly TRBD1 (5 bases). The CDR3 extends over 15 amino acids. Germline values: CDR1 SGHNT, CDR2 YYREEE (reference sequence). The V end was cut by 4 bases, the J end by 4 bases, with 17 bases between. The CDR3 spells CASSQDMVKSYGYTF. The DNA for the CDR3 is TGTGCCAGCAGCCAGGACATGGTCAAAAGCTATGGCTACACCTTC. Variable domain in full (rest from reference TRBV5-4 and TRBJ1-2): ETGVTQSPTHLIKTRGQQVTLRCSSQSGHNTVSWYQQALGQGPQFIFQYYREEENGRGNFPPRFSGLQFPNYSSELNVNALELDDSALYLCASSQDMVKSYGYTFGSGTRLTVV.